This T cell receptor beta chain was observed in a study of T cells in Graves' hyperthyroidism and ophthalmopathy. This clonotype appeared many times. Its antigen is not known. Regarding the study as a whole: Ophthalmopathy was identified by the model a median around 6.9 months ahead of onset.

Trimming removed 0 bases from V and 3 bases from J, with 12 bases in between. The CDR3 is 16 amino acids. Germline loops: CDR1 MNHEY, CDR2 SVGAGI. TCR beta CDR3 regions were amplified from RNA. In the first-round RT-PCR of the TCR CDR3, the HTBI primer set was used. TCRdb re-called the multiplex PCR reads through MiXCR, storing one row per CDR3 protein. This table holds about 640,000 distinct CDR3 sequences, less than 25% found once. The sequenced sample was blood. This chain links TRBV6-5 with TRBJ1-5; tentative D call: TRBD1 (5 bases). The source of this sequence is a man aged 25 to 45 with Graves' ophthalmopathy. The CDR3 DNA follows: TGTGCCAGCAGTTACTCGAGGGGTCGCGTCAATCAGCCCCAGCATTTT. It is translated as CASSYSRGRVNQPQHF.